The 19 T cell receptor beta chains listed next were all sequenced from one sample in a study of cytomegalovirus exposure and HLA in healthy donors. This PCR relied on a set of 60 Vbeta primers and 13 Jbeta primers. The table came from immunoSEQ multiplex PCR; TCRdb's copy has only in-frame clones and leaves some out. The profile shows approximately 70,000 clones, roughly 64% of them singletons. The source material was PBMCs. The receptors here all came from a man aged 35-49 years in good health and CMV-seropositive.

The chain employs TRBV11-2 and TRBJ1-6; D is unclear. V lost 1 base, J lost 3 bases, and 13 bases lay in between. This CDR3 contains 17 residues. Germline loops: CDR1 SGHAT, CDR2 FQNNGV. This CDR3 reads CASSLVRFPDYNSPLHF. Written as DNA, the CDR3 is TGTGCCAGCAGCTTAGTCAGGTTTCCGGACTATAATTCACCCCTCCACTTT. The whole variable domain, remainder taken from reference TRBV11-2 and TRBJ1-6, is EAGVAQSPRYKIIEKRQSVAFWCNPISGHATLYWYQQILGQGPKLLIQFQNNGVVDDSQLPKDRFSAERLKGVDSTLKIQPAKLEDSAVYLCASSLVRFPDYNSPLHFGNGTRLTVT.

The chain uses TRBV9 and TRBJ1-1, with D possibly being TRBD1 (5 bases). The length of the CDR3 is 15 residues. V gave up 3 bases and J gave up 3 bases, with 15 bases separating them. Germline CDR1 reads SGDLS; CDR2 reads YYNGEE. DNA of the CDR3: TGTGCCAGCAGCGACACGGGGGGTTGGGACACTGAAGCTTTCTTT. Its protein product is CASSDTGGWDTEAFF.

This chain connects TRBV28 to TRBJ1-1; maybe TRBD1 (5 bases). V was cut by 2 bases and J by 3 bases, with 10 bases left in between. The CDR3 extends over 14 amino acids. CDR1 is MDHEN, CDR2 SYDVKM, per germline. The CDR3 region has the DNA TGTGCCAGCAGTTTAAGGCAGGGTGACACTGAAGCTTTCTTT. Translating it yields CASSLRQGDTEAFF.

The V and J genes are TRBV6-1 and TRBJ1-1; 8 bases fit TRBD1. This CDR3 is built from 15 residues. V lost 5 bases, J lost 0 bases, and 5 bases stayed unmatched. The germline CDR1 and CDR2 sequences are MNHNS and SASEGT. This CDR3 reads CASSPRTGMNTEAFF. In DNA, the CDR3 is TGTGCCAGCAGTCCTCGGACAGGGATGAACACTGAAGCTTTCTTT.

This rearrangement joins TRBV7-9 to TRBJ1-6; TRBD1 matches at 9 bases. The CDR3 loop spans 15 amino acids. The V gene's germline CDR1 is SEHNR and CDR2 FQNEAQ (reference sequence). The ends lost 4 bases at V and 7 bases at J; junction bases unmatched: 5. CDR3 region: CASSSTGGRNSPLHF. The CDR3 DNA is TGTGCCAGCAGCTCAACAGGGGGCAGGAATTCACCCCTCCACTTT.

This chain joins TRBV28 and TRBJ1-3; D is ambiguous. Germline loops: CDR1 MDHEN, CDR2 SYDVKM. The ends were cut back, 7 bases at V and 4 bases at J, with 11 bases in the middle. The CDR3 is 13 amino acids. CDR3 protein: CASTLVGGNTIYF. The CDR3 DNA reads TGTGCCAGCACCCTGGTCGGGGGAAACACCATATATTTT.

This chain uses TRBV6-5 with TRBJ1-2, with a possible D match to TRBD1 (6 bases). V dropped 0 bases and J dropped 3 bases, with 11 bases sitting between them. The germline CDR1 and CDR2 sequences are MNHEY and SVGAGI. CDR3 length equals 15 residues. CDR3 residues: CASSYSIRGDYGYTF. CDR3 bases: TGTGCCAGCAGTTACTCGATCAGGGGCGACTATGGCTACACCTTC.

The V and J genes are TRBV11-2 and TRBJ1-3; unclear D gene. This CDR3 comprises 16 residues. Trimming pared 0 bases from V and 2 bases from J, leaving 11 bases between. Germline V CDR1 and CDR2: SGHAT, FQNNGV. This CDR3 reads CASSLDGGNPGNTIYF. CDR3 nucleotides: TGTGCCAGCAGCTTAGATGGAGGTAACCCTGGAAACACCATATATTTT.

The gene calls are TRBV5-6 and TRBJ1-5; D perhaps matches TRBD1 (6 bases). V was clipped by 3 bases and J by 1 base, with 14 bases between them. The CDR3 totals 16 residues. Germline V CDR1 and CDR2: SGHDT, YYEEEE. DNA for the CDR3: TGTGCCAGCAGCTCCCGGGGGGCCTTCAGCAATCAGCCCCAGCATTTT. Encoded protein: CASSSRGAFSNQPQHF.

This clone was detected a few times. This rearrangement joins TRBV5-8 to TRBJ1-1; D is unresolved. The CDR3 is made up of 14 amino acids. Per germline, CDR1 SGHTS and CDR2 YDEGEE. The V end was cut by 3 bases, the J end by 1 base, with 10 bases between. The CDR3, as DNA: TGTGCCAGCAGCTCTAGACTGCCGAACACTGAAGCTTTCTTT. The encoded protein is CASSSRLPNTEAFF.

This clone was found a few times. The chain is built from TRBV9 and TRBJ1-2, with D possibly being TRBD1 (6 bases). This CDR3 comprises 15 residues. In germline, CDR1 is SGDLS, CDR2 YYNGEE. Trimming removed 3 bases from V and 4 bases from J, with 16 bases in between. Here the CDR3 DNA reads TGTGCCAGCAGCGGGGGACAATTAACGGTCTATGGCTACACCTTC. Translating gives CASSGGQLTVYGYTF.

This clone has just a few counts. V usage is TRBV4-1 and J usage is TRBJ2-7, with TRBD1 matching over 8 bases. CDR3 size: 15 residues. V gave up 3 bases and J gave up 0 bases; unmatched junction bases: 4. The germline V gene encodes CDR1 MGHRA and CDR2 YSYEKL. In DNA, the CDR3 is TGCGCCAGCAGCCACCTGACAGGGGACTCCTACGAGCAGTACTTC. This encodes CASSHLTGDSYEQYF.

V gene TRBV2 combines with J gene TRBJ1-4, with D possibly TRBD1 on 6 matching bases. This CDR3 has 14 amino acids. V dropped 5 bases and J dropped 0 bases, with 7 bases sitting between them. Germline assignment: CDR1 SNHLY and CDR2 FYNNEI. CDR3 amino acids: CASSSGATNEKLFF. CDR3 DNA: TGTGCCAGCAGTTCAGGGGCAACTAATGAAAAACTGTTTTTT.

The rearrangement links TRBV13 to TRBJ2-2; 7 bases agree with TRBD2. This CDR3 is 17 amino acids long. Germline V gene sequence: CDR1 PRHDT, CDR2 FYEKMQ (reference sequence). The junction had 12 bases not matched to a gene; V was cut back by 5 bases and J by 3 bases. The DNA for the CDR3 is TGTGCCAGCAGCCGCAGGAGTCTGGGAGGGGACACCGGGGAGCTGTTTTTT. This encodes CASSRRSLGGDTGELFF.

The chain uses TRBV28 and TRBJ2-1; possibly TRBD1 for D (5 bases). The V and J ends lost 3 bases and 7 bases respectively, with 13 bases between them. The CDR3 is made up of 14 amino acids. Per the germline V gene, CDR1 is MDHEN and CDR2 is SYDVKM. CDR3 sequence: CASSLGRAGNEQFF. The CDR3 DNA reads TGTGCCAGCAGTTTGGGCAGGGCCGGGAATGAGCAGTTCTTC.

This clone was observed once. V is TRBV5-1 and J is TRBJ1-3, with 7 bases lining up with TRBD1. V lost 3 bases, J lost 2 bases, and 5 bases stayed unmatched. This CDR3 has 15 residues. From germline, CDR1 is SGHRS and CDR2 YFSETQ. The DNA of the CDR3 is TGCGCCAGCAGCTCGGGACAGATCCCTGGAAACACCATATATTTT. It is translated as CASSSGQIPGNTIYF.

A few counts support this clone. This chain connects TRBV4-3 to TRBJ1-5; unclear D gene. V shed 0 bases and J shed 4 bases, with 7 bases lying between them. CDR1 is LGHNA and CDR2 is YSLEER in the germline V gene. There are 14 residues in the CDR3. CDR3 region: CASSQDDKNQPQHF. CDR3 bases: TGCGCCAGCAGCCAAGACGACAAAAATCAGCCCCAGCATTTT.

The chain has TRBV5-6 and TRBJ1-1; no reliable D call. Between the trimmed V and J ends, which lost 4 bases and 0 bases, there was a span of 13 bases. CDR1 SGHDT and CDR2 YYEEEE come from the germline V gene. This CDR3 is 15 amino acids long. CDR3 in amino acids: CASSPLSLVNTEAFF. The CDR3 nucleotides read TGTGCCAGCAGCCCCCTTTCCCTCGTGAACACTGAAGCTTTCTTT.

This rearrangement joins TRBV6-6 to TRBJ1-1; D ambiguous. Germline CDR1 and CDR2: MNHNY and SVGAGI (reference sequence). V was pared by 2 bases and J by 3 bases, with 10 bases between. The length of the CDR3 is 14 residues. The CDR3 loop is CASSYAGRDTEAFF. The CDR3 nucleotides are TGTGCCAGCAGTTACGCCGGGCGGGACACTGAAGCTTTCTTT.